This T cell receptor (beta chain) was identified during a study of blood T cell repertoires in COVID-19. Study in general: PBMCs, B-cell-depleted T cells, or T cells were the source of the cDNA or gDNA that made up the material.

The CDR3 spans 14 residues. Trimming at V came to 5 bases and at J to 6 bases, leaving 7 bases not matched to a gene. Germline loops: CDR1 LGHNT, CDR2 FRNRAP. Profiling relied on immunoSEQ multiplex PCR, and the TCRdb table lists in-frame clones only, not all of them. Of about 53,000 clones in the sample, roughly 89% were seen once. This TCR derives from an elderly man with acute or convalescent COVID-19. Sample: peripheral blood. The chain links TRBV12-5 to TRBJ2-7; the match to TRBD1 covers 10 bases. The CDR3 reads CASGAGTGASEQYF. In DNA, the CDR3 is TGTGCTAGTGGTGCCGGGACAGGGGCATCCGAGCAGTACTTC.